The clone carrying this TCR beta chain was recorded many times. Its antigen is still unknown. Trimming pared 6 bases from V and 6 bases from J, leaving 14 bases between. This CDR3 has 13 residues. Germline CDR1 reads MNHNS; CDR2 reads SASEGT. This sample was taken from a study of T-cell memory formation after mild COVID-19. Findings and limits, study-wide: Researchers could not confirm that second-wave clones peaking on day 37 targeted SARS-CoV-2. Clones contracting across day 15 to 85 had a balanced CD4/CD8 profile; later expanding clones leaned CD4+.

The TCR alpha and TCR beta cDNA libraries, bearing sample barcodes and UMIs, were generated by 5'RACE using constant-segment primers. Each CDR3 protein is one row after TCRdb ran MiXCR on the 5' RACE reads. Among approximately 290,000 distinct CDR3 sequences, approximately 8% were seen once, and the ten largest hold 20% to 25%. This receptor was taken from a man between 18 and 29 years old who had mild COVID-19 (a few samples of this study predate the infection). Cell type and time point are not known. Specimen: PBMCs or a T cell subset sorted from them (not recorded which). V is TRBV6-1 and J is TRBJ1-1; D call uncertain. In DNA, the CDR3 is TGTGCCAGCAGCGCCACCCGGGCATCTGAAGCTTTCTTT. Translation gives CASSATRASEAFF.